This passage covers 15 T cell receptor beta chains from one sample sequenced in a study of OX40 agonist ivuxolimab in advanced cancers. Assay: immunoSEQ multiplex PCR; the TCRdb copy retains only in-frame clones and omits some. The sample has 40,000 to 60,000 clones, approximately 79% seen once. Here the sequenced sample was CD4+ or CD8+ T cells sorted from blood, taken in a trial of the OX40 agonist ivuxolimab. The receptors were sampled from an adult with an advanced solid tumor such as melanoma, head and neck, liver or kidney cancer.

This chain links TRBV11-3 with TRBJ1-1; D unresolved. CDR1 is SGHNT, CDR2 YENEEA, per germline. Trimming took 3 bases from V and 1 from J, leaving 6 bases between them. This CDR3 has 13 residues. The DNA for the CDR3 is TGTGCCAGCAGCTTCCGTCCGAACACTGAAGCTTTCTTT. Its protein product is CASSFRPNTEAFF.

The genes are TRBV7-9 and TRBJ2-7, with a tentative D call TRBD2 (5 bases). The CDR3 is 13 amino acids. V was shortened by 5 bases and J by 2 bases, with 10 bases between the two germline ends. Per the germline V gene, CDR1 is SEHNR and CDR2 is FQNEAQ (reference sequence). The CDR3 is CASSPGITYEQYF. The CDR3 DNA reads TGTGCCAGCAGCCCCGGGATAACCTACGAGCAGTACTTC.

This CDR3 is CASGAGYTYEQYF. DNA of the CDR3: TGTGCCAGCGGTGCGGGATATACCTACGAGCAGTACTTC. This chain connects TRBV28 to TRBJ2-7; D possibly corresponds to TRBD2 (6 bases). The CDR3 spans 13 residues. Germline CDR1 MDHEN, CDR2 SYDVKM. V was cut by 8 bases and J by 2 bases, with 13 bases left in between.

CDR3 region: CASSPRANSPLHF. CDR3 nucleotides: TGCGCCAGCAGCCCGAGGGCCAATTCACCCCTCCACTTT. This chain links TRBV4-1 with TRBJ1-6; unclear D gene. V lost 4 bases, J lost 7 bases, and 8 bases lay in between. CDR1 and CDR2 (germline): MGHRA, YSYEKL. The CDR3 is 13 residues long.

CDR3 loop: CASTRGGVPQETQYF. The DNA for the CDR3 is TGTGCCAGCACAAGAGGCGGGGTACCTCAAGAGACCCAGTACTTC. The chain has TRBV7-7 and TRBJ2-5, with D possibly being TRBD2 (6 bases). The CDR3 sequence is 15 residues long. Germline V gene data show CDR1 as SSHAT and CDR2 as FNYEAQ (reference sequence). The ends were cut back, 7 bases at V and 2 bases at J, with 17 bases in the middle.

The chain joins TRBV6-5 to TRBJ2-5, with unresolved D. The CDR3 is made up of 13 amino acids. The germline gives CDR1 MNHEY, CDR2 SVGAGI. Between the trimmed V and J ends, which lost 6 bases and 1 base, there was a span of 9 bases. CDR3 bases: TGTGCCAGCAGGGTACACAGCCAAGAGACCCAGTACTTC. Translated: CASRVHSQETQYF.

The chain recombines TRBV13 with TRBJ2-3; no reliable D call. Germline CDR1 PRHDT, CDR2 FYEKMQ (reference sequence). Deletions cut 2 bases from V and 2 bases from J, with 8 bases between. The CDR3 is 14 amino acids. The CDR3: CASSLSLNTDTQYF. CDR3 nucleotides: TGTGCCAGCAGCTTATCACTCAACACAGATACGCAGTATTTT.

This clone was seen a few times. J is TRBJ1-2 and V is TRBV11-1, with D tentatively TRBD1 (6 bases). The CDR3 loop spans 15 amino acids. CDR1 SGHAT and CDR2 FQDESV come from the germline V gene (reference sequence). The V and J ends lost 5 bases and 0 bases respectively, with 13 bases between them. The CDR3 here is CASSPETGSNYGYTF. The DNA of the CDR3 is TGTGCCAGCAGCCCGGAGACAGGTTCTAACTATGGCTACACCTTC. Full variable domain (outside the CDR3, taken from reference TRBV11-1 and TRBJ1-2): EAEVAQSPRYKITEKSQAVAFWCDPISGHATLYWYRQILGQGPELLVQFQDESVVDDSQLPKDRFSAERLKGVDSTLKIQPAELGDSAMYLCASSPETGSNYGYTFGSGTRLTVV.

This clone was recorded a few times. The V call is TRBV2, the J call TRBJ1-5; the D is unclear. Germline CDR1 reads SNHLY; CDR2 reads FYNNEI. The CDR3 has 13 amino acids. Trimming removed 5 bases from V and 4 bases from J, with 9 bases in between. CDR3 DNA: TGTGCCAGCAGTCCCGACCTAAATCAGCCCCAGCATTTT. Encoded protein: CASSPDLNQPQHF.

The chain joins TRBV5-4 to TRBJ2-1; 11 bases agree with TRBD2. Losses at the gene ends were 5 bases for V and 8 bases for J; bases not matched to a gene: 9. CDR3 size: 15 residues. From germline, CDR1 is SGHNT and CDR2 YYREEE (reference sequence). Here the CDR3 DNA reads TGTGCCAGCAGTCGCACTAGCGGGAGACGGCATGAGCAGTTCTTC. Translation: CASSRTSGRRHEQFF.

The chain recombines TRBV15 with TRBJ1-5, with 7 bases that match TRBD1. Germline loops: CDR1 LNHNV, CDR2 YYDKDF (reference sequence). V was pared by 0 bases and J by 2 bases, with 1 base of the junction left unmatched. This CDR3 has 15 amino acids. The CDR3 DNA sequence: TGTGCCACCAGCAGAGAAACAGGGGGCAATCAGCCCCAGCATTTT. Translating it yields CATSRETGGNQPQHF.

This clone is medium-sized. This chain links TRBV10-3 with TRBJ1-3; D gene unclear. V gave up 10 bases and J gave up 0 bases, with 10 bases separating them. Germline CDR1 and CDR2: ENHRY and SYGVKD. The CDR3 totals 13 residues. The CDR3 region has the DNA TGTGCCACAACATGGAGCTCTGGAAACACCATATATTTT. Translated, it gives CATTWSSGNTIYF.

CDR3 in DNA: TGTGCCAGCAGCCCCACAGATACGCAGTATTTT. Residues: CASSPTDTQYF. The chain carries TRBV11-2 and TRBJ2-3; no clear D. The CDR3 spans 11 residues. The germline V gene encodes CDR1 SGHAT and CDR2 FQNNGV. The V and J ends lost 5 bases and 2 bases respectively, with 2 bases between them.

This clone was counted between two and nine times. The V gene is TRBV18, the J gene TRBJ1-2; D remains unclear. This CDR3 comprises 13 residues. V lost 3 bases to trimming and J lost 5 bases, with 10 bases between them. Germline V gene lookup returns CDR1 KGHSH and CDR2 LQKENI. The CDR3: CASSPAGLYGYTF. For the CDR3, the DNA is TGTGCCAGCTCACCTGCCGGATTATATGGCTACACCTTC.

The chain is built from TRBV5-6 and TRBJ2-3; D remains unclear. CDR3 length: 11 residues. Germline CDR1 is SGHDT and CDR2 is YYEEEE. The germline V and J ends were trimmed by 2 bases and 3 bases, with 1 base remaining between them. In nucleotides, the CDR3 is TGTGCCAGCAGCTTTACAGATACGCAGTATTTT. Translation gives CASSFTDTQYF.